The 9 T cell receptor beta chains reported below all come from one sample, sequenced in a study of T-cell memory formation after mild COVID-19. From the 5' RACE reads, TCRdb called clonotypes with MiXCR, one entry per CDR3 protein. The sample comprises under 400,000 distinct CDR3 sequences, 25% to 30% of which are singletons, and approximately 13% rests with the top ten. The source material was PBMCs or a T cell subset sorted from them (not recorded which). The receptors stem from an adult woman who had mild COVID-19 (a few samples of this study predate the infection). Cell type and time point are not known.

This clonotype was recorded a few times. The chain uses TRBV25-1 and TRBJ2-3, with D possibly matching TRBD2 (5 bases). Germline V gene data show CDR1 as MGHDK and CDR2 as SYGVNS. This CDR3 contains 13 residues. Trimming removed 3 bases at V and 4 bases at J, with 8 bases between. CDR3 amino acids: CASSDMRADTQYF. In DNA, the CDR3 is TGTGCCAGCAGTGACATGAGGGCAGATACGCAGTATTTT.

The chain is built from TRBV20-1 and TRBJ1-5, with D unclear. Germline assignment: CDR1 DFQATT and CDR2 SNEGSKA (reference sequence). CDR3 length equals 13 residues. The V gene lost 3 bases and the J gene lost 1 base, with 7 bases spanning the gap. CDR3 loop: CSASRSSNQPQHF. CDR3 DNA sequence: TGCAGTGCTAGCCGGAGCAGCAATCAGCCCCAGCATTTT.

This chain uses TRBV6-5 with TRBJ2-3; D may be TRBD1 (6 bases). The CDR3 has 15 residues. Trimming left V 2 bases short and J 2 bases short, with 11 bases between. Germline assignment: CDR1 MNHEY and CDR2 SVGAGI. The CDR3 region has the DNA TGTGCCAGCAGTTACCTCGGACAGATCACAGATACGCAGTATTTT. Translation: CASSYLGQITDTQYF.

V and J are TRBV6-5 and TRBJ2-2, with D perhaps being TRBD1 or TRBD2 (5 bases each). Germline V gene lookup returns CDR1 MNHEY and CDR2 SVGAGI. The CDR3 runs to 15 residues. The germline V and J ends were trimmed by 4 bases and 3 bases, with 12 bases remaining between them. The CDR3 nucleotides read TGTGCCAGCAGTTGGAGCAGGGACGACACCGGGGAGCTGTTTTTT. Its protein is CASSWSRDDTGELFF.

The chain uses TRBV13 and TRBJ2-3; a weak D match, TRBD1 (6 bases). V was shortened by 2 bases and J by 6 bases, with 24 bases between the two germline ends. The length of the CDR3 is 18 residues. The germline CDR1 and CDR2 sequences are PRHDT and FYEKMQ (reference sequence). DNA of the CDR3: TGTGCCAGCAGCTTAAAGCTGATTTTCGACAGGAAGGGGGATACGCAGTATTTT. Translation gives CASSLKLIFDRKGDTQYF.

The rearrangement links TRBV2 to TRBJ1-2; D might be TRBD1 (6 bases). V gave up 4 bases and J gave up 7 bases, with 19 bases separating them. Germline V gene lookup returns CDR1 SNHLY and CDR2 FYNNEI. CDR3 size: 15 residues. The CDR3 bases are TGTGCCAGCAGTGCTTACCAGGGGAGGGTCTCTGGCTACACCTTC. Translating gives CASSAYQGRVSGYTF.

This clonotype was recorded a few times. This rearrangement joins TRBV9 to TRBJ2-5; TRBD2 matches at 8 bases. The germline CDR1 and CDR2 sequences are SGDLS and YYNGEE. CDR3 length: 16 residues. The ends lost 0 bases at V and 5 bases at J; junction bases unmatched: 9. DNA of the CDR3: TGTGCCAGCAGCGTAGGTGGGAGGCAGCGGGGGGAGACCCAGTACTTC. Translated: CASSVGGRQRGETQYF.

The chain has TRBV5-1 and TRBJ2-2; perhaps TRBD1 as D (6 bases). The V end lost 5 bases, the J end lost 4 bases, and 18 bases lay between the germline ends. CDR3 length equals 16 residues. Germline V gene sequence: CDR1 SGHRS, CDR2 YFSETQ. The CDR3 DNA reads TGCGCCAGCAGTAACGAACAGGGACGCAGCACCGGGGAGCTGTTTTTT. The encoded protein is CASSNEQGRSTGELFF. The complete variable domain, with remaining parts taken from reference TRBV5-1 and TRBJ2-2, reads KAGVTQTPRYLIKTRGQQVTLSCSPISGHRSVSWYQQTPGQGLQFLFEYFSETQRNKGNFPGRFSGRQFSNSRSEMNVSTLELGDSALYLCASSNEQGRSTGELFFGEGSRLTVL.

This clonotype has just a few counts. This chain links TRBV19 with TRBJ1-5, with 10 bases identical to TRBD1. The CDR3 is made up of 16 amino acids. V was pared by 4 bases and J by 1 base, with 4 bases of the junction left unmatched. Germline assignment: CDR1 LNHDA and CDR2 SQIVND (reference sequence). CDR3 nucleotide sequence: TGTGCCAGTAGTAGACAGGGGGCGGGAAGCAATCAGCCCCAGCATTTT. This translates into CASSRQGAGSNQPQHF. The whole variable domain, remainder taken from reference TRBV19 and TRBJ1-5, is DGGITQSPKYLFRKEGQNVTLSCEQNLNHDAMYWYRQDPGQGLRLIYYSQIVNDFQKGDIAEGYSVSREKKESFPLTVTSAQKNPTAFYLCASSRQGAGSNQPQHFGDGTRLSIL.